One sample yielded the 21 T cell receptor beta chains listed below, sequenced in a study of CD8 T cells in Susac syndrome. Roughly 0.45 to 1 ug RNA was reverse transcribed with random hexamers. TCRdb passed the immunoSEQ multiplex PCR reads through MiXCR, listing each CDR3 protein once. The repertoire holds 150,000 to 200,000 distinct CDR3 sequences, with 85% to 95% as singletons. Sequenced: CD8+ T cells from PBMCs. These TCRs come from a human donor with multiple sclerosis.

The gene calls are TRBV27 and TRBJ2-5; 8 bases map to TRBD2. CDR3 length: 14 amino acids. The trim removed 6 bases at V and 5 bases at J, leaving 8 bases unmatched. Germline V gene data show CDR1 as MNHEY and CDR2 as SMNVEV (reference sequence). CDR3 amino acids: CASRGAGGMETQYF. CDR3 in DNA: TGTGCCAGCAGGGGCGCGGGGGGCATGGAGACCCAGTACTTC.

The rearrangement uses TRBV9 and TRBJ1-2, with D tentatively TRBD1 (5 bases). The CDR3 consists of 15 residues. The germline V gene encodes CDR1 SGDLS and CDR2 YYNGEE. V lost 0 bases, J lost 6 bases, and 15 bases lay in between. The CDR3 region has the DNA TGTGCCAGCAGCGTAGGGAGTCCAGGGCCCAATGGCTACACCTTC. This translates into CASSVGSPGPNGYTF. Full variable domain (remainder filled in from reference TRBV9 and TRBJ1-2): DSGVTQTPKHLITATGQRVTLRCSPRSGDLSVYWYQQSLDQGLQFLIQYYNGEERAKGNILERFSAQQFPDLHSELNLSSLELGDSALYFCASSVGSPGPNGYTFGSGTRLTVV.

This chain uses TRBV7-9 with TRBJ1-2, with TRBD1 matching over 7 bases. J gave up 4 bases and V 8 bases, and 19 bases lay outside the gene matches. In germline, CDR1 is SEHNR, CDR2 FQNEAQ (reference sequence). CDR3 length: 17 residues. The CDR3 spells CASSPPGQSHRVYGYTF. The CDR3 bases are TGTGCCAGCTCCCCACCGGGACAGAGCCACCGAGTCTATGGCTACACCTTC.

The rearrangement links TRBV28 to TRBJ2-5; D unresolved. Trimming pared 10 bases from V and 1 base from J, leaving 13 bases between. The germline gives CDR1 MDHEN, CDR2 SYDVKM. The CDR3 length is 13 residues. In DNA, the CDR3 is TGTGCCACCCTACCTACCTCCCAAGAGACCCAGTACTTC. This gives the protein CATLPTSQETQYF.

V is TRBV5-1 and J is TRBJ2-1, with TRBD2 matching 8 bases. Germline trimming cut 4 bases from V and 3 bases from J; bases unmatched to any gene: 12. The CDR3 extends over 17 amino acids. Germline-derived CDR1 and CDR2 are SGHRS and YFSETQ. The DNA for the CDR3 is TGCGCCAGCAGCCTCCTTAAAGCGGGAGTACTCTACAATGAGCAGTTCTTC. This sequence encodes CASSLLKAGVLYNEQFF.

The chain employs TRBV27 and TRBJ2-7, with 7 bases identical to TRBD1. Trimming cost V 4 bases and J 4 bases; bases outside gene matches: 7. The germline V gene has CDR1 MNHEY and CDR2 SMNVEV (reference sequence). CDR3 length: 14 amino acids. In DNA form, the CDR3 reads TGTGCCAGCAGTTCCTCCGGGACAGAGTACGAGCAGTACTTC. This sequence encodes CASSSSGTEYEQYF.

The genes are TRBV29-1 and TRBJ1-2; D is unresolved. Trimming removed 4 bases from V and 3 bases from J, with 6 bases in between. Per germline, CDR1 SQVTM and CDR2 ANQGSEA. The length of the CDR3 is 11 residues. The CDR3 spells CSVAVYYGYTF. The CDR3 region has the DNA TGCAGCGTTGCTGTGTACTATGGCTACACCTTC.

This rearrangement joins TRBV12-5 to TRBJ2-1, with unresolved D. With 6 bases removed from V and 9 bases from J, the gap between germline ends came to 12 bases. Germline-derived CDR1 and CDR2 are LGHNT and FRNRAP. The CDR3 is 12 residues long. The CDR3 here is CASGNRIFEQFF. CDR3 nucleotides: TGTGCTAGTGGGAATAGGATTTTTGAGCAGTTCTTC.

This clonotype showed up just once. This rearrangement joins TRBV14 to TRBJ1-2; a weak D match, TRBD1 (5 bases). The V end was cut by 0 bases, the J end by 4 bases, with 12 bases between. This CDR3 has 15 residues. Germline CDR1 and CDR2: SGHDN and FVKESK. The DNA of the CDR3 is TGTGCCAGCAGCCAAGAGTGGGACGGGCGCTATGGCTACACCTTC. The encoded protein is CASSQEWDGRYGYTF.

This sequence joins TRBV27 and TRBJ2-3; maybe TRBD2 (6 bases). The germline V gene encodes CDR1 MNHEY and CDR2 SMNVEV (reference sequence). This CDR3 contains 12 residues. The V and J ends lost 8 bases and 4 bases respectively, with 10 bases between them. In DNA, the CDR3 is TGTGCCAGCCTAGCGTCCCCAGATACGCAGTATTTT. It encodes CASLASPDTQYF.

This sequence joins TRBV7-9 and TRBJ2-6; D might be TRBD1 (6 bases). The germline gives CDR1 SEHNR, CDR2 FQNEAQ (reference sequence). V lost 4 bases and J lost 0, with 13 bases in between. The CDR3 extends over 17 amino acids. Written as DNA, the CDR3 is TGTGCCAGCAGCTCCAGACAGGAAAGCTCTGGGGCCAACGTCCTGACTTTC. Protein: CASSSRQESSGANVLTF.

The chain combines TRBV7-3 with TRBJ2-3; the D is unclear. V lost 0 bases and J lost 1, with 8 bases in between. Germline CDR1 SGHTA, CDR2 FQGTGA. The CDR3 runs to 15 residues. The CDR3 DNA reads TGTGCCAGCAGCTTAACGTGGGCGGGCACAGATACGCAGTATTTT. Translating it yields CASSLTWAGTDTQYF.

The rearrangement joins TRBV5-1 to TRBJ1-1; D ambiguous. The CDR3 length is 13 residues. V shed 4 bases and J shed 6 bases, with 13 bases lying between them. Germline V gene data show CDR1 as SGHRS and CDR2 as YFSETQ. CDR3: CASSGSDGAEAFF. CDR3 nucleotides: TGCGCCAGCAGCGGCTCGGACGGGGCTGAAGCTTTCTTT.

This clonotype appeared once. The V and J genes are TRBV29-1 and TRBJ2-5, with TRBD2 identical over 10 bases. CDR3 size: 16 residues. Germline trimming cut 7 bases from V and 4 bases from J; bases unmatched to any gene: 15. Germline V gene sequence: CDR1 SQVTM, CDR2 ANQGSEA. The CDR3 DNA follows: TGCAGCGCGTGGGGGCTAGCGGGAGATGAGGGAGAGACCCAGTACTTC. This encodes CSAWGLAGDEGETQYF.

The chain has TRBV11-1 and TRBJ2-1; perhaps D is TRBD1 or TRBD2 (6 bases each). Trimming removed 6 bases at V and 2 bases at J, with 14 bases between. CDR1 is SGHAT and CDR2 is FQDESV in the germline V gene (reference sequence). The CDR3 is 15 residues long. The CDR3 region has the DNA TGTGCCAGCAGTACTAGGGGGGTAGCCTACAATGAGCAGTTCTTC. Protein product: CASSTRGVAYNEQFF.

The chain recombines TRBV9 with TRBJ2-7, with D maybe TRBD2 (5 bases). Trimming pared 3 bases from V and 5 bases from J, leaving 21 bases between. Germline-derived CDR1 and CDR2 are SGDLS and YYNGEE. CDR3 length equals 16 residues. CDR3 in DNA: TGTGCCAGCAGCGATGGTGTGGTGGGAGTTGCAGACGAGCAGTACTTC. This encodes CASSDGVVGVADEQYF. Filled out from reference TRBV9 and TRBJ2-7, the complete variable domain reads DSGVTQTPKHLITATGQRVTLRCSPRSGDLSVYWYQQSLDQGLQFLIQYYNGEERAKGNILERFSAQQFPDLHSELNLSSLELGDSALYFCASSDGVVGVADEQYFGPGTRLTVT.

The chain couples TRBV4-1 to TRBJ2-7; 8 bases line up with TRBD2. V lost 3 bases and J lost 2; bases outside the gene matches: 3. This CDR3 region has 14 residues. From germline, CDR1 is MGHRA and CDR2 YSYEKL. The CDR3 is CASSQGLVTYEQYF. The CDR3 DNA is TGCGCCAGCAGCCAGGGACTAGTCACCTACGAGCAGTACTTC.

The V gene is TRBV27, the J gene TRBJ1-6, with a weak D call TRBD1 (5 bases). Germline CDR1 MNHEY, CDR2 SMNVEV (reference sequence). The CDR3 loop spans 15 amino acids. Trimming took off 6 bases at V and 8 bases at J, with 17 bases between the two ends. CDR3 sequence reads: CASSPSQVYYSPLHF. The CDR3 region has the DNA TGTGCCAGCAGCCCATCACAGGTTTACTATTCACCCCTCCACTTT.

This clonotype was seen a handful of times. This chain uses TRBV11-1 with TRBJ2-7; no firm D call. CDR3 length: 11 residues. V lost 5 bases and J lost 0, with 2 bases in between. Germline V gene data show CDR1 as SGHAT and CDR2 as FQDESV (reference sequence). This CDR3 is CASSNSYEQYF. The CDR3 DNA reads as TGTGCCAGCAGCAACTCCTACGAGCAGTACTTC. Complete variable domain (other parts from reference TRBV11-1 and TRBJ2-7): EAEVAQSPRYKITEKSQAVAFWCDPISGHATLYWYRQILGQGPELLVQFQDESVVDDSQLPKDRFSAERLKGVDSTLKIQPAELGDSAMYLCASSNSYEQYFGPGTRLTVT.

This sequence joins TRBV20-1 and TRBJ1-6; TRBD1 might be the D (6 bases). V gave up 2 bases and J gave up 8 bases, with 19 bases separating them. The length of the CDR3 is 16 residues. The germline V gene has CDR1 DFQATT and CDR2 SNEGSKA (reference sequence). In DNA, the CDR3 is TGCAGTGCTAGAATCGCATTACAGGGAAGGGATTCACCCCTCCACTTT. It translates to CSARIALQGRDSPLHF.

The chain employs TRBV7-2 and TRBJ2-7; D is possibly TRBD1 (5 bases). Trimming pared 4 bases from V and 6 bases from J, leaving 16 bases between. In germline, CDR1 is SGHTA, CDR2 FQGNSA. This CDR3 is built from 14 residues. This CDR3 is CASSSFPQGVEQYF. CDR3 in DNA: TGTGCCAGCAGCTCTTTCCCTCAGGGTGTCGAGCAGTACTTC. Full variable domain (missing parts from reference TRBV7-2 and TRBJ2-7): GAGVSQSPSNKVTEKGKDVELRCDPISGHTALYWYRQSLGQGLEFLIYFQGNSAPDKSGLPSDRFSAERTGGSVSTLTIQRTQQEDSAVYLCASSSFPQGVEQYFGPGTRLTVT.